These T cell receptor beta chains were read from a single sample in a study of control samples from healthy donors and cancer patients. The assay was immunoSEQ multiplex PCR, and TCRdb's table has in-frame clones only and misses some. The repertoire holds some 150,000 clones, with 85% to 95% as singletons. The sequenced material came from blood. The receptors were sampled from a man aged 45 to 65 in good health. CDR3s include the opening cysteine and the closing phenylalanine or tryptophan.

CAISGRLGGASSGNTIYF,TRBV10-3,18
CASSQPPGWETQYF,TRBV3-1/TRBV3-2,14
CSASPDMASGRAYEQYF,TRBV20-1,17
CASSLARGVTLETQYF,TRBV5-1,16
CASRMGNTIYF,TRBV27,11
CASSLQGYEQYF,TRBV28,12
CASSPAGLDKNIQYF,TRBV18,15
CASETGQGRNEQFF,TRBV6-5,14
CASSDYSDTQYF,TRBV10-1,12
CASSYTSYNEQFF,TRBV6-6,13
CASSIMLGDEQFF,TRBV19,13
CASSQPGQRQPQHF,TRBV7-9,14
CASRLQGNTGELFF,TRBV3-1/TRBV3-2,14
CASSPQSRSYEQYF,TRBV5-4,14
CASTGDTGELFF,TRBV2,12
CASTSLVHSSYNEQFF,TRBV6-6,16
CASSFTGGGNQPQHF,TRBV28,15
CATSRAKGLADSQYF,TRBV15,15
CASSIRPSGTTTDTQYF,TRBV5-1,17
CASRGQIHRGANVLTF,TRBV19,16
CASSESPQWDGYTF,TRBV6-1,14
CASSIRGSEAFF,TRBV19,12
CASSVDPGAYNEQFF,TRBV9,15
CASSLLYEQYF,TRBV7-9,11
CASSQTGTGRNSPLHF,TRBV28,16
CASSQDLRQAYEQYF,TRBV3-1/TRBV3-2,15
CASSPQETQYF,TRBV5-1,11
CAWSTPRQANYGYTF,TRBV30,15
CATSESGGRVNEQFF,TRBV24-1,15
CASSLDTASLNTEAFF,TRBV5-1,16
CATSRERSSYEQYF,TRBV15,14
CASSPPIGTTSYNEQFF,TRBV18,17
CASSAAGDTEAFF,TRBV5-1,13
CASSFGQGALGYTF,TRBV7-2,14
CASSWGQASNQPQHF,TRBV5-6,15
CASSIGLDYQADTQYF,TRBV19,16
CSASRNNEQFF,TRBV20-1,11
CASSLNIGNEQFF,TRBV4-2,13
CASSSGGSYNEQFF,TRBV10-1,14
CASSLGSPHYGYTF,TRBV28,14
CASSNRGGTEAFF,TRBV9,13
CASSLDPGSSLEAFF,TRBV5-6,15
CASNRGNYEQYF,TRBV6-5,12
CSVLARDRSYEQYF,TRBV29-1,14
CASSQEWGETQYF,TRBV25-1,13
CASRYGTSGTYNEQFF,TRBV28,16
CASSIFQGDQPQHF,TRBV19,14
CASSLATASGDEAFF,TRBV5-1,15
CASHSSRIYGYTF,TRBV21-1,13
CASSLELGTNEKLFF,TRBV5-8,15
CASSSLARGPNYGYTF,TRBV27,16
CASSLGRTGTGNTEAFF,TRBV4-1,17
CASSADYEQYF,TRBV19,11